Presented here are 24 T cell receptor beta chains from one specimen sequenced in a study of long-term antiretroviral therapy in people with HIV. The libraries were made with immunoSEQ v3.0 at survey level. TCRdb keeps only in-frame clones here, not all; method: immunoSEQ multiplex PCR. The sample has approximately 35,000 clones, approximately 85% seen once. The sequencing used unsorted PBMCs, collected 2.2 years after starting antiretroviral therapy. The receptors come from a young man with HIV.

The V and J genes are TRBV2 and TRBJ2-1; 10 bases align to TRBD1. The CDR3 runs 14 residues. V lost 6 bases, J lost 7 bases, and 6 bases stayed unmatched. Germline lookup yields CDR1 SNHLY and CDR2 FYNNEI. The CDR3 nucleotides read TGTGCCAGCAGCACCGGGACAGGGGTTAATGAGCAGTTCTTC. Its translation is CASSTGTGVNEQFF.

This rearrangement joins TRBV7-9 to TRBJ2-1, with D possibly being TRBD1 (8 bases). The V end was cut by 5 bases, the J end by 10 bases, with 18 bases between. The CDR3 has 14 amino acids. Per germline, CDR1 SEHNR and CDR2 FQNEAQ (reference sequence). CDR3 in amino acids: CASSLQGGAMEQFF. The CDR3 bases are TGTGCCAGCAGCCTACAGGGGGGGGCGATGGAGCAGTTCTTC. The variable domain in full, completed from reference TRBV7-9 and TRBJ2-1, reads DTGVSQNPRHKITKRGQNVTFRCDPISEHNRLYWYRQTLGQGPEFLTYFQNEAQLEKSRLLSDRFSAERPKGSFSTLEIQRTEQGDSAMYLCASSLQGGAMEQFFGPGTRLTVL.

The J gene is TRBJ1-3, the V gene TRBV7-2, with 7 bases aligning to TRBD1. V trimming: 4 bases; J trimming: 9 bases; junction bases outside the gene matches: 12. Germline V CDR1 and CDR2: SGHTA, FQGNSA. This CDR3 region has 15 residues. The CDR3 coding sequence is TGTGCCAGCAGCTCTGGACAGGAGCCCATAATCACCATATATTTT. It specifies CASSSGQEPIITIYF. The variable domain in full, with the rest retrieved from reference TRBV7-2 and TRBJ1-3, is GAGVSQSPSNKVTEKGKDVELRCDPISGHTALYWYRQSLGQGLEFLIYFQGNSAPDKSGLPSDRFSAERTGGSVSTLTIQRTQQEDSAVYLCASSSGQEPIITIYFGEGSWLTVV.

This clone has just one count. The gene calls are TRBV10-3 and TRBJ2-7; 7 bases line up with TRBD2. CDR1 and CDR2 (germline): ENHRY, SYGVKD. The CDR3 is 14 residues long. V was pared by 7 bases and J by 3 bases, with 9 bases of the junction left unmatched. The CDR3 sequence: CAIKPMAGVYEQYF. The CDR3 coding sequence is TGTGCCATCAAACCCATGGCGGGGGTCTACGAGCAGTACTTC.

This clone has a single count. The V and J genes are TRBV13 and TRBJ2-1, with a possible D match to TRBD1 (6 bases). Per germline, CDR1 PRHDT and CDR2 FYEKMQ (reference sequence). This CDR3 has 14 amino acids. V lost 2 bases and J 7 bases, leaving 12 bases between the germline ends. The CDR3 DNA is TGTGCCAGCAGCTTATCAGGGGCAGGGAATGAGCAGTTCTTC. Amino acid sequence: CASSLSGAGNEQFF. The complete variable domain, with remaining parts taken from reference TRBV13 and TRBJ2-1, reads AAGVIQSPRHLIKEKRETATLKCYPIPRHDTVYWYQQGPGQDPQFLISFYEKMQSDKGSIPDRFSAQQFSDYHSELNMSSLELGDSALYFCASSLSGAGNEQFFGPGTRLTVL.

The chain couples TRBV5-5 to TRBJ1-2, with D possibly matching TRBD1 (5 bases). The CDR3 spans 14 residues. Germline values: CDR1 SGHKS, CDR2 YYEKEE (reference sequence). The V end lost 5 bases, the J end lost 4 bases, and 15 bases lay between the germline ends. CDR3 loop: CASRSGGGTYGYTF. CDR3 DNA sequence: TGTGCCAGCAGATCGGGCGGGGGAACCTATGGCTACACCTTC.

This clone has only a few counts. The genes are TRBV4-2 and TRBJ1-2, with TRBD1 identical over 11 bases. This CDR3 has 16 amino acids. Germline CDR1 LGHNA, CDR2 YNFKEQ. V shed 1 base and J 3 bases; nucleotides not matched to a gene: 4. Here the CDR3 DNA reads TGTGCCAGCAGCCAAGGCGGGACAGGGGGTGACTATGGCTACACCTTC. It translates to CASSQGGTGGDYGYTF.

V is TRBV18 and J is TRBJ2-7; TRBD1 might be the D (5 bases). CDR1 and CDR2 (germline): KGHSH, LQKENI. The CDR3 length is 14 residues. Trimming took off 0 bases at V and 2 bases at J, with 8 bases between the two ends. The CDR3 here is CASSPPTATYEQYF. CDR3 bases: TGTGCCAGCTCACCACCGACAGCTACCTACGAGCAGTACTTC.

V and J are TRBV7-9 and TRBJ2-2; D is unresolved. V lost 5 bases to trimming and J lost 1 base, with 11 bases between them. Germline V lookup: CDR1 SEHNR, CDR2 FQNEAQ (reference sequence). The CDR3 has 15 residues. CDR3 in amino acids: CASSHIAENTGELFF. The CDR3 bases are TGTGCCAGCAGCCATATCGCGGAGAACACCGGGGAGCTGTTTTTT.

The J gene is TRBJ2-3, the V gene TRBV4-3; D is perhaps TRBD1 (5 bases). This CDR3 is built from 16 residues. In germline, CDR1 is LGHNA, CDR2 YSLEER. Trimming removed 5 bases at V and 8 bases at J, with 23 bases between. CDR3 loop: CASSEALVSVGATQYF. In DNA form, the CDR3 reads TGCGCCAGCAGCGAAGCCCTAGTTTCCGTAGGGGCTACGCAGTATTTT.

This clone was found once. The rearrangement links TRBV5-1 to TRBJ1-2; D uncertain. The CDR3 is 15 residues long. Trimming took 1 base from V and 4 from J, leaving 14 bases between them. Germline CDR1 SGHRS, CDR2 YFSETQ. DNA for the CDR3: TGCGCCAGCAGCTTGAGTGACGGGCATATCTATGGCTACACCTTC. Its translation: CASSLSDGHIYGYTF.

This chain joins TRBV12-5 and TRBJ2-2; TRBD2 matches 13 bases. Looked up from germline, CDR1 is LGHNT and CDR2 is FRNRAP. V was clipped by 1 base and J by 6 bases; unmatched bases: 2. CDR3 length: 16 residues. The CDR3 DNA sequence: TGTGCTAGTGGTTTGGGACTAGCGGGGGGTTCCGGGGAGCTGTTTTTT. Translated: CASGLGLAGGSGELFF.

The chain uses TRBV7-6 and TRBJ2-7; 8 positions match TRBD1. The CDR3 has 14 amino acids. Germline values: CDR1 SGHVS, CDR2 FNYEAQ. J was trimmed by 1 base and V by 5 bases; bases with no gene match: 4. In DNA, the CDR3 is TGTGCCAGCAGCCCCGGGACAGGTTCCTACGAGCAGTACTTC. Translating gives CASSPGTGSYEQYF.

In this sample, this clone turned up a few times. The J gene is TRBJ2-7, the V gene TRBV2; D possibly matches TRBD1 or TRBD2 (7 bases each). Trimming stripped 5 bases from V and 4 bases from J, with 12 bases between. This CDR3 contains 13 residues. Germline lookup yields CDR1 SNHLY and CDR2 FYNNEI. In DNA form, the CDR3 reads TGTGCCAGCAGTCTTCAGGGGGGGTACGAGCAGTACTTC. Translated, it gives CASSLQGGYEQYF.

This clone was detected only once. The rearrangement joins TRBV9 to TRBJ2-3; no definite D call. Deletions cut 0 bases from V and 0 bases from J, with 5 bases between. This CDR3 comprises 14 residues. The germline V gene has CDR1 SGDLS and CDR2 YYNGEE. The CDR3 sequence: CASSVGWSTDTQYF. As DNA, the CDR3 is TGTGCCAGCAGCGTAGGGTGGAGCACAGATACGCAGTATTTT.

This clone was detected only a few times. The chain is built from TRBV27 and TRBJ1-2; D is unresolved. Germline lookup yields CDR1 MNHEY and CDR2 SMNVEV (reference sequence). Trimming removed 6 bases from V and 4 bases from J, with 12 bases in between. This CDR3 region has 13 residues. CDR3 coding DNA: TGTGCCAGCAGCAAGGCCGACCCCTATGGCTACACCTTC. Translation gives CASSKADPYGYTF.

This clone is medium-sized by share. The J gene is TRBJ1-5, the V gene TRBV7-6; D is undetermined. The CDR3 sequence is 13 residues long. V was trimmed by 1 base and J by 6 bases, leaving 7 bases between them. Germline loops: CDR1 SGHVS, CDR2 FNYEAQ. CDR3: CASSLGSGQPQHF. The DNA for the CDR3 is TGTGCCAGCAGCTTAGGCTCGGGTCAGCCCCAGCATTTT.

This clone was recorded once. CDR3 sequence (DNA): TGTGCCAGCAGTATTGGAAACACCATATATTTT. As protein: CASSIGNTIYF. The chain links TRBV6-6 to TRBJ1-3; no clear D. The germline V and J ends were trimmed by 5 bases and 3 bases, with 2 bases remaining between them. CDR1 and CDR2 (germline): MNHNY, SVGAGI (reference sequence). The CDR3 spans 11 residues.

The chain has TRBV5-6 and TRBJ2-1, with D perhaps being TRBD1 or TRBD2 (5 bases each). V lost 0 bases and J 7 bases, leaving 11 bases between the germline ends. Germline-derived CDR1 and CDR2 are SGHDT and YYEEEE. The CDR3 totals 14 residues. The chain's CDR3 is CASSLGQGPNEQFF. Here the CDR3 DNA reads TGTGCCAGCAGCTTGGGGCAGGGACCGAATGAGCAGTTCTTC.

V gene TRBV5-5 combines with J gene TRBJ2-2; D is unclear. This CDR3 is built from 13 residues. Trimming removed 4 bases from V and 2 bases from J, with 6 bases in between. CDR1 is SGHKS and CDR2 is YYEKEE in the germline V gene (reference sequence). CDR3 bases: TGTGCCAGCAGCATTTTTAACACCGGGGAGCTGTTTTTT. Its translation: CASSIFNTGELFF.

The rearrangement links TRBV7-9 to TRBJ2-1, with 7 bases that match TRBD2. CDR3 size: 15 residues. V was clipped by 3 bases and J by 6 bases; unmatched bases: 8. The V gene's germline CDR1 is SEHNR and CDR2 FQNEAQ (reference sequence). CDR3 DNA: TGTGCCAGCAGCTTGGGGGGGGTAGGGCTCAATGAGCAGTTCTTC. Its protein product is CASSLGGVGLNEQFF.

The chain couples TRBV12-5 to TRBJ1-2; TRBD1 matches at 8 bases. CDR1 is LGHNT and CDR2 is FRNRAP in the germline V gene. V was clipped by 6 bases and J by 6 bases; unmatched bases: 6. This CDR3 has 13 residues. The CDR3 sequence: CASGVKTGDGYTF. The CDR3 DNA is TGTGCTAGTGGAGTGAAGACAGGGGATGGCTACACCTTC.

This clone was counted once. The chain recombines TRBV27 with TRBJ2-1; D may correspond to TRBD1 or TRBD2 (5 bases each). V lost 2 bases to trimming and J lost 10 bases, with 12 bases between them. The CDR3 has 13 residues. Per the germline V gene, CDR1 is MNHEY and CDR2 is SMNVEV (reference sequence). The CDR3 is CASSLGTYQEQFF. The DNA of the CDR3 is TGTGCCAGCAGTTTAGGGACCTACCAGGAGCAGTTCTTC.

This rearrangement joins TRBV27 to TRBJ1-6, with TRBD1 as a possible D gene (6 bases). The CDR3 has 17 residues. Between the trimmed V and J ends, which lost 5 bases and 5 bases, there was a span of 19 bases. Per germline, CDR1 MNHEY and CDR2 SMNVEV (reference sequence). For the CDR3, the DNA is TGTGCCAGCAGTGACTTATTACAGGGCTCGGATAATTCACCCCTCCACTTT. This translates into CASSDLLQGSDNSPLHF.